The TCR beta chain under discussion was sequenced for a study of blood T cell repertoires in COVID-19. Study-level background: There were acute and convalescent COVID-19 samples, and they came from the United States, Italy and Spain. Nucleic acid was either cDNA or gDNA, and it came from T cells, B-cell-depleted T cells, or PBMCs.

In the study's own analysis: Quantification of nucleated cells was approximated via reference gene primer amplification. Profiled with immunoSEQ multiplex PCR; TCRdb holds only in-frame clones, not every one. The V and J calls and the clone size are those of that table, but D and trimming were determined from the DNA. The table records roughly 37,000 clones, 60% to 85% of them present only once. The receptor was isolated from a man aged 55 to 70 with active COVID-19. The sample taken for sequencing was peripheral blood.

The CDR3 here is CASSLAFSYEQYF. As DNA, the CDR3 is TGTGCCAGCAGCTTGGCCTTCTCCTACGAGCAGTACTTC. The chain employs TRBV5-6 and TRBJ2-7; D unresolved. With 0 bases removed from V and 0 bases from J, the gap between germline ends came to 4 bases. Germline lookup yields CDR1 SGHDT and CDR2 YYEEEE. This CDR3 has 13 residues.